The 19 T cell receptor beta chains below come from one sample, sequenced in a study of shared clonotypes between healthy human individuals. Here immunoSEQ multiplex PCR was the method, and the copy in TCRdb shows in-frame clones only, minus some. The table has 2 million to 2.5 million clones, approximately 94% seen once. The specimen sequenced was naive CD4+ T cells sorted from blood. Subset denoted: CD45RA+ positively selected. These receptors all stem from a man aged 18 to 29 in good health.

Only a few counts were recorded for this clone. J is TRBJ2-2 and V is TRBV5-4; D tentatively fits TRBD1 or TRBD2 (6 bases each). The CDR3 length is 15 residues. Germline loops: CDR1 SGHNT, CDR2 YYREEE (reference sequence). The V end was cut by 1 base, the J end by 6 bases, with 13 bases between. The CDR3 is CASSLIGGSSGELFF. In DNA form, the CDR3 reads TGTGCCAGCAGCTTGATCGGGGGCAGTTCCGGGGAGCTGTTTTTT.

This chain links TRBV30 with TRBJ2-7, with 8 positions matching TRBD1. Germline V gene sequence: CDR1 GTSNPN, CDR2 SVGIG (reference sequence). The CDR3 sequence is 12 residues long. With V trimmed by 3 bases and J by 3 bases, 1 base remained unmatched. In nucleotides, the CDR3 is TGTGCCTGGAGGGGGACAGGCTACGAGCAGTACTTC. Translation: CAWRGTGYEQYF.

This clone was found once. The chain is built from TRBV5-1 and TRBJ1-4, with 9 positions matching TRBD1. The CDR3 sequence is 15 residues long. Germline-derived CDR1 and CDR2 are SGHRS and YFSETQ. J was trimmed by 8 bases and V by 0 bases; bases with no gene match: 5. The CDR3 loop reads CASSLASGQGEKLFF. CDR3 DNA: TGCGCCAGCAGCTTGGCCTCGGGACAGGGAGAAAAACTGTTTTTT.

The J gene is TRBJ1-2, the V gene TRBV28; D not certain. V was trimmed by 7 bases and J by 1 base, leaving 13 bases between them. This CDR3 is 14 amino acids long. Germline values: CDR1 MDHEN, CDR2 SYDVKM. The CDR3 protein is CASKLGSLNYGYTF. CDR3 in DNA: TGTGCCAGCAAATTAGGGTCGCTTAACTATGGCTACACCTTC.

CDR3: CASSGTTGNAEKLFF. CDR3 nucleotides: TGCGCCAGTAGCGGGACTACAGGGAACGCGGAAAAACTGTTTTTT. J is TRBJ1-4 and V is TRBV10-2; D is possibly TRBD1 (6 bases). The V gene lost 9 bases and the J gene lost 8 bases, with 22 bases spanning the gap. CDR1 is WSHSY and CDR2 is SAAADI in the germline V gene. The CDR3 loop spans 15 amino acids.

This chain links TRBV7-2 with TRBJ2-3, with D unresolved. V lost 3 bases and J 0 bases, leaving 10 bases between the germline ends. The germline V gene has CDR1 SGHTA and CDR2 FQGNSA. CDR3 length equals 15 residues. The CDR3 protein is CASSFPLTSTDTQYF. The CDR3 region has the DNA TGTGCCAGCAGCTTTCCCCTGACTAGCACAGATACGCAGTATTTT.

This clone is a singleton in its sample. This specimen includes other DNA sequences encoding the same CDR3. This chain uses TRBV19 with TRBJ1-5; D may be TRBD1 (5 bases). V was shortened by 5 bases and J by 2 bases, with 10 bases between the two germline ends. CDR1 is LNHDA, CDR2 SQIVND, per germline (reference sequence). The CDR3 is 14 amino acids. The CDR3 reads CASSGQGGNQPQHF. CDR3 nucleotides: TGTGCCAGTAGTGGTCAGGGCGGCAATCAGCCCCAGCATTTT.

V usage is TRBV7-2 and J usage is TRBJ2-5, with D perhaps TRBD2 (6 bases). Germline V gives CDR1 SGHTA, CDR2 FQGNSA. V was trimmed by 2 bases and J by 2 bases, leaving 12 bases between them. The length of the CDR3 is 15 residues. The CDR3 sequence: CASSLSNGRQETQYF. CDR3 sequence (DNA): TGTGCCAGCAGCTTATCAAACGGGAGACAAGAGACCCAGTACTTC.

The rearrangement joins TRBV7-3 to TRBJ2-2; D call uncertain. Per germline, CDR1 SGHTA and CDR2 FQGTGA. Trimming left V 5 bases short and J 6 bases short, with 10 bases between. There are 13 residues in the CDR3. CDR3 in amino acids: CASSPVGSGELFF. The DNA for the CDR3 is TGTGCCAGCAGCCCAGTCGGGTCCGGGGAGCTGTTTTTT.

This clone was seen only once. The chain has TRBV6-1 and TRBJ1-1, with a tentative D call TRBD1 (6 bases). The CDR3 is made up of 16 amino acids. Germline CDR1 MNHNS, CDR2 SASEGT. Trimming removed 4 bases from V and 0 bases from J, with 15 bases in between. The CDR3 here is CASSGPNQGMNTEAFF. The CDR3 bases are TGTGCCAGCAGTGGCCCTAATCAGGGGATGAACACTGAAGCTTTCTTT.

This clone has only one observation. The chain joins TRBV5-1 to TRBJ2-3, with D tentatively TRBD2 (5 bases). The germline V gene encodes CDR1 SGHRS and CDR2 YFSETQ. The V gene lost 0 bases and the J gene lost 8 bases, with 28 bases spanning the gap. The CDR3 contains 19 residues. DNA for the CDR3: TGCGCCAGCAGCTTGGAAGATACCTTATCGGGGTTCTCATTGGGTACGCAGTATTTT. This encodes CASSLEDTLSGFSLGTQYF. Full variable domain (missing parts from reference TRBV5-1 and TRBJ2-3): KAGVTQTPRYLIKTRGQQVTLSCSPISGHRSVSWYQQTPGQGLQFLFEYFSETQRNKGNFPGRFSGRQFSNSRSEMNVSTLELGDSALYLCASSLEDTLSGFSLGTQYFGPGTRLTVL.

On this clone itself: Other DNA sequences in the sample encode the same CDR3. This chain links TRBV11-2 with TRBJ2-3, with TRBD2 matching over 11 bases. The germline V gene has CDR1 SGHAT and CDR2 FQNNGV. The CDR3 is 16 amino acids. J was trimmed by 3 bases and V by 1 base; bases with no gene match: 3. The CDR3, as DNA: TGTGCCAGCAGCTTAGTGGCTAGCGGGGGGACAGATACGCAGTATTTT. Protein product: CASSLVASGGTDTQYF.

The chain combines TRBV4-3 with TRBJ1-5; the D is unclear. Germline V CDR1 and CDR2: LGHNA, YSLEER. The length of the CDR3 is 14 residues. V was trimmed by 5 bases and J by 3 bases, leaving 11 bases between them. CDR3 sequence reads: CASSEVGANQPQHF. The CDR3 nucleotides read TGCGCCAGCAGCGAGGTAGGAGCCAATCAGCCCCAGCATTTT.

The rearrangement links TRBV11-2 to TRBJ1-1, with D maybe TRBD1 (5 bases). The CDR3 extends over 14 amino acids. V was clipped by 5 bases and J by 5 bases, with 15 bases between them. The germline gives CDR1 SGHAT, CDR2 FQNNGV. The CDR3 nucleotides are TGTGCCAGCAGCCCCCGGGGGGGAGAGACTGAAGCTTTCTTT. Residues: CASSPRGGETEAFF.

This chain uses TRBV7-9 with TRBJ2-3, with TRBD2 matching 14 bases. The CDR3 totals 18 residues. Germline V gene data show CDR1 as SEHNR and CDR2 as FQNEAQ (reference sequence). Trimming cost V 2 bases and J 0 bases; bases outside gene matches: 4. DNA of the CDR3: TGTGCCAGCAGCTTAAGAGGACTAGCGGGAGGAAGCACAGATACGCAGTATTTT. It encodes CASSLRGLAGGSTDTQYF. The entire variable domain, with the rest obtained from reference TRBV7-9 and TRBJ2-3, is as follows: DTGVSQNPRHKITKRGQNVTFRCDPISEHNRLYWYRQTLGQGPEFLTYFQNEAQLEKSRLLSDRFSAERPKGSFSTLEIQRTEQGDSAMYLCASSLRGLAGGSTDTQYFGPGTRLTVL.

This chain connects TRBV7-2 to TRBJ2-4; D not certain. V lost 3 bases to trimming and J lost 6 bases, with 6 bases between them. The germline V gene encodes CDR1 SGHTA and CDR2 FQGNSA. CDR3 length: 12 amino acids. The CDR3 sequence: CASSLARNIQYF. The CDR3 nucleotides are TGTGCCAGCAGCTTGGCCCGAAACATTCAGTACTTC.

CDR3 amino acids: CAWSPSGRAVDTQYF. In DNA form, the CDR3 reads TGTGCCTGGAGTCCCAGCGGGAGGGCGGTAGATACGCAGTATTTT. The chain uses TRBV30 and TRBJ2-3; TRBD2 matches 10 bases. Germline lookup yields CDR1 GTSNPN and CDR2 SVGIG (reference sequence). This CDR3 spans 15 amino acids. With V trimmed by 2 bases and J by 5 bases, 7 bases remained unmatched.

Remarks on this clone: Distinct nucleotide sequences in the sample also encode this CDR3. The CDR3 sequence is CASSGRLAYEQYF. In DNA form, the CDR3 reads TGTGCCAGCAGCGGACGACTGGCCTACGAGCAGTACTTC. The J gene is TRBJ2-7, the V gene TRBV7-2; D is unclear. V was pared by 5 bases and J by 2 bases, with 10 bases between. CDR1 and CDR2 from the germline V gene are SGHTA and FQGNSA. This CDR3 is 13 amino acids long.

This clone was recorded a few times. The rearrangement joins TRBV5-8 to TRBJ1-6, with D unresolved. The CDR3 totals 13 residues. In germline, CDR1 is SGHTS, CDR2 YDEGEE. Between the trimmed V and J ends, which lost 3 bases and 8 bases, there was a span of 9 bases. CDR3 residues: CASSSVNHSPLHF. DNA of the CDR3: TGTGCCAGCAGCTCGGTAAATCATTCACCCCTCCACTTT.